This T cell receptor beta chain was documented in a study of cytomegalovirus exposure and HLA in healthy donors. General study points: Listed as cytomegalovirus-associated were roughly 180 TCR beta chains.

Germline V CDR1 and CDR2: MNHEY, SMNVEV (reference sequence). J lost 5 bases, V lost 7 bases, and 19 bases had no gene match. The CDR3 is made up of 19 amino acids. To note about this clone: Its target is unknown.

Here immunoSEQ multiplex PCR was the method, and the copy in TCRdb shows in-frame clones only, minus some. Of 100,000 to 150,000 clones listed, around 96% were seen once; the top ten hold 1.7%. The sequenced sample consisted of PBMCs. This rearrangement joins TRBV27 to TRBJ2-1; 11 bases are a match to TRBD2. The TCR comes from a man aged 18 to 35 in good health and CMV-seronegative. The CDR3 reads CASTHYGTSGGSRDNEQFF. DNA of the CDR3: TGTGCCAGCACTCATTACGGGACTAGCGGAGGCTCCCGCGACAATGAGCAGTTCTTC.